This T cell receptor beta chain stems from a study of early T cells in non-severe SARS-CoV-2 infection. Overall study results and limits: Private and CD4 specificities were missed by VDJdb matching, which favored anti-spike CD8 responses.

cDNA molecules, individually, were tagged with unique molecular identifiers. Each CDR3 protein is one row after TCRdb ran MiXCR on the 5' RACE reads. The sample includes about 97,000 distinct CDR3 sequences, about 11% of them seen just once. The CDR3 sequence is 15 residues long. This clonotype was seen ten or more times. The antigen remains undetermined. The genes are TRBV21-1 and TRBJ1-1; TRBD1 is the table's D call, not checked against the DNA. TRBV21-1 is designated a pseudogene. Specimen: whole blood, collected at baseline. This clonotype was obtained from an adult who was a healthcare worker with PCR-confirmed SARS-CoV-2 infection or an uninfected control (not recorded which). CDR3 protein: CASSKGSGREREAFF. CDR3 coding DNA: TGTGCCAGCAGCAAAGGCAGTGGCAGGGAACGTGAAGCTTTCTTT.